What follows is one T cell receptor beta chain and its context. Its antigen is currently unknown. Clones were sequenced by immunoSEQ multiplex PCR, and TCRdb holds only the in-frame ones, with some missing. The table records some 25,000 clones, approximately 64% of them present only once. In the ViraFEST assay, antigen-specific CD4+ clonotypes were identified by expansion after peptide-pool stimulation. Cultured cells yielded isolated CD4+ T cells after approximately nine days. Absence of prior SARS-CoV-2 infection characterized the vaccine recipients, who showed negative nucleocapsid antibodies. This entry is derived from a study of vaccination effects on CD4 cells after COVID-19. Germline V CDR1 and CDR2: SGHNT, YENEEA. Trimming stripped 0 bases from V and 3 bases from J, with 17 bases between. The CDR3 totals 18 residues.

The chain uses TRBV11-3 and TRBJ2-2, with D uncertain. Sequencing was performed on CD4+ T cells from PBMCs cultured with HCoV-OC43 spike peptides, taken before COVID-19 vaccination. Documented subset: HCoV-OC43 spike overlapping peptide pool stimulation. This receptor was obtained from a human donor who received a COVID-19 vaccine. For the CDR3, the DNA is TGTGCCAGCAGCTTAGATCAAGGCGGCAGCGCCCACACCGGGGAGCTGTTTTTT. Protein sequence: CASSLDQGGSAHTGELFF.